The 23 T cell receptor beta chains below were found in one sample sequenced in a study of control samples from healthy donors and cancer patients. Sequencing was performed with immunoSEQ multiplex PCR; in TCRdb, only in-frame clones are kept and a portion is missing. The data contain 50,000 to 55,000 clones, 75% to 90% of them singletons. The sample comprised PBMCs. All receptors derive from a man in his sixties with head and neck cancer.

The CDR3 nucleotides read TGTGCCAGCATCCCTAGACTGCCGATCTCTGGAAACACCATATATTTT. Residues: CASIPRLPISGNTIYF. The rearrangement uses TRBV2 and TRBJ1-3; no clear D. The CDR3 covers 16 residues. The V end was cut by 7 bases, the J end by 0 bases, with 16 bases between. Germline V gives CDR1 SNHLY, CDR2 FYNNEI.

This rearrangement joins TRBV15 to TRBJ1-4, with D perhaps matching TRBD1 (5 bases). The V gene lost 5 bases and the J gene lost 7 bases, with 17 bases spanning the gap. The length of the CDR3 is 15 residues. CDR1 and CDR2 from the germline V gene are LNHNV and YYDKDF (reference sequence). CDR3 sequence: CATSGGSQGGEKLFF. The CDR3 DNA is TGTGCCACCAGCGGGGGGTCGCAGGGTGGTGAAAAACTGTTTTTT.

The genes are TRBV28 and TRBJ1-4, with D possibly matching TRBD1 (6 bases). The CDR3 has 15 amino acids. Germline values: CDR1 MDHEN, CDR2 SYDVKM. Trimming took 8 bases from V and 7 from J, leaving 20 bases between them. CDR3 in amino acids: CASVERGAFGEKLFF. DNA of the CDR3: TGTGCCAGCGTGGAGCGGGGGGCTTTCGGTGAAAAACTGTTTTTT. The full variable domain, its missing parts supplied by reference TRBV28 and TRBJ1-4, is DVKVTQSSRYLVKRTGEKVFLECVQDMDHENMFWYRQDPGLGLRLIYFSYDVKMKEKGDIPEGYSVSREKKERFSLILESASTNQTSMYLCASVERGAFGEKLFFGSGTQLSVL.

The chain links TRBV7-8 to TRBJ2-7, with D unclear. Trimming removed 2 bases at V and 3 bases at J, with 17 bases between. The germline V gene has CDR1 SGHVS and CDR2 FQNEAQ. The CDR3 covers 16 residues. The DNA for the CDR3 is TGTGCCAGCAGCTTACGGCGACCAGCCCCTAACTACGAGCAGTACTTC. This gives the protein CASSLRRPAPNYEQYF.

The chain carries TRBV6-5 and TRBJ1-5, with 8 bases that match TRBD1. V gave up 8 bases and J gave up 4 bases; unmatched junction bases: 4. Germline lookup yields CDR1 MNHEY and CDR2 SVGAGI. There are 13 residues in the CDR3. The DNA for the CDR3 is TGTGCCAGCGATGACAGGGGAAATCAGCCCCAGCATTTT. Translating gives CASDDRGNQPQHF.

The CDR3 spells CASRGQGPSLPQHF. The CDR3 nucleotides read TGTGCCAGCAGGGGACAGGGCCCATCTCTGCCCCAGCATTTT. V is TRBV28 and J is TRBJ1-5, with 9 bases that match TRBD1. The CDR3 has 14 amino acids. CDR1 MDHEN and CDR2 SYDVKM come from the germline V gene. J gave up 9 bases and V 6 bases, and 9 bases lay outside the gene matches. The full variable domain, with the rest looked up from reference TRBV28 and TRBJ1-5, is DVKVTQSSRYLVKRTGEKVFLECVQDMDHENMFWYRQDPGLGLRLIYFSYDVKMKEKGDIPEGYSVSREKKERFSLILESASTNQTSMYLCASRGQGPSLPQHFGDGTRLSIL.

Here the CDR3 DNA reads TGTGCCAGCAGCTTATTTAGGGGGGACTATGGCTACACCTTC. The encoded protein is CASSLFRGDYGYTF. The chain joins TRBV11-2 to TRBJ1-2, with TRBD1 as a possible D gene (6 bases). Trimming stripped 2 bases from V and 3 bases from J, with 10 bases between. Germline lookup yields CDR1 SGHAT and CDR2 FQNNGV. The CDR3 has 14 amino acids.

Only a few counts were recorded for this clone. V gene TRBV4-3 combines with J gene TRBJ2-2; D gene uncertain. Germline CDR1 and CDR2: LGHNA and YSLEER. The length of the CDR3 is 15 residues. Trimming took 0 bases from V and 4 from J, leaving 9 bases between them. DNA for the CDR3: TGCGCCAGCAGCCAAGATCCTAGGCGCACCGGGGAGCTGTTTTTT. Residues: CASSQDPRRTGELFF.

The chain carries TRBV9 and TRBJ1-2; a weak D match, TRBD1 (5 bases). V shed 7 bases and J shed 2 bases, with 12 bases lying between them. The CDR3 runs to 13 residues. Germline lookup yields CDR1 SGDLS and CDR2 YYNGEE. The CDR3 bases are TGTGCCAGCTCCGTGGGGGGAAACTATGGCTACACCTTC. Translation: CASSVGGNYGYTF.

V usage is TRBV5-6 and J usage is TRBJ2-3, with 11 bases identical to TRBD2. The CDR3 has 17 residues. Germline-derived CDR1 and CDR2 are SGHDT and YYEEEE. Trimming at V came to 4 bases and at J to 2 bases, leaving 9 bases not matched to a gene. The CDR3 DNA reads as TGTGCCAGCAGCCACCCGACTAGCGGGACGTACACAGATACGCAGTATTTT. Translation gives CASSHPTSGTYTDTQYF.

This clone is a singleton in its sample. J is TRBJ2-3 and V is TRBV19; D gene ambiguous. This CDR3 has 13 amino acids. Germline loops: CDR1 LNHDA, CDR2 SQIVND (reference sequence). Trimming cost V 1 base and J 3 bases, with 5 bases left between them. CDR3 amino acids: CASSIGRTDTQYF. The CDR3 DNA reads as TGTGCCAGTAGTATAGGACGGACAGATACGCAGTATTTT.

The rearrangement links TRBV4-2 to TRBJ2-1; 8 nucleotides match TRBD2. The junction had 7 bases not matched to a gene; V was cut back by 1 base and J by 5 bases. The CDR3 length is 16 residues. The germline V gene encodes CDR1 LGHNA and CDR2 YNFKEQ. This CDR3 reads CASSQVTSGVNNEQFF. The CDR3 DNA is TGTGCCAGCAGCCAAGTAACTAGCGGAGTTAACAATGAGCAGTTCTTC.

The chain has TRBV5-1 and TRBJ2-7; 9 bases map to TRBD1. CDR1 SGHRS and CDR2 YFSETQ come from the germline V gene. CDR3 size: 15 residues. Trimming removed 2 bases from V and 5 bases from J; junction bases left unmatched: 8. The CDR3: CASSLPGTGSHEQYF. The CDR3 nucleotides are TGCGCCAGCAGCTTACCCGGGACAGGGAGTCACGAGCAGTACTTC.

The rearrangement uses TRBV7-9 and TRBJ1-2, with unresolved D. The CDR3 is 13 residues long. Per germline, CDR1 SEHNR and CDR2 FQNEAQ (reference sequence). V lost 3 bases and J 4 bases, leaving 9 bases between the germline ends. The CDR3 coding sequence is TGTGCCAGCAGCTTGGGTCAGAGCTATGGCTACACCTTC. It codes for CASSLGQSYGYTF.

The gene calls are TRBV14 and TRBJ2-3; D possibly uses TRBD1 or TRBD2 (5 bases each). The CDR3 is 16 amino acids. Germline-derived CDR1 and CDR2 are SGHDN and FVKESK. Trimming stripped 3 bases from V and 2 bases from J, with 15 bases between. The CDR3 DNA is TGTGCCAGCAGCCACTTCGGGGCAGGCAACACAGATACGCAGTATTTT. Translation: CASSHFGAGNTDTQYF.

V usage is TRBV18 and J usage is TRBJ2-7, with 8 nucleotides matching TRBD2. The V gene's germline CDR1 is KGHSH and CDR2 LQKENI. Unmatched junction bases numbered 1, after V lost 3 bases and J lost 0 bases. The CDR3 sequence is 14 residues long. CDR3 bases: TGTGCCAGCTCACCGACTAGCGACTCCTACGAGCAGTACTTC. Its protein is CASSPTSDSYEQYF.

This clone was observed a handful of times. The chain couples TRBV30 to TRBJ1-6; D gene ambiguous. V dropped 2 bases and J dropped 7 bases, with 18 bases sitting between them. CDR3 length: 16 amino acids. The germline gives CDR1 GTSNPN, CDR2 SVGIG (reference sequence). The CDR3 nucleotides read TGTGCCTGGAGTCAATCTGGATCAAATTTGAATTCACCCCTCCACTTT. Residues: CAWSQSGSNLNSPLHF. Full variable domain (outside the CDR3, taken from reference TRBV30 and TRBJ1-6): SQTIHQWPATLVQPVGSPLSLECTVEGTSNPNLYWYRQAAGRGLQLLFYSVGIGQISSEVPQNLSASRPQDRQFILSSKKLLLSDSGFYLCAWSQSGSNLNSPLHFGNGTRLTVT.

This chain connects TRBV12-3 or TRBV12-4 to TRBJ2-2; no reliable D call. The CDR3 runs 12 residues. V was trimmed by 1 base and J by 8 bases, leaving 5 bases between them. The chain's CDR3 is CASSLVAGELFF. The DNA for the CDR3 is TGTGCCAGCAGTTTAGTTGCGGGGGAGCTGTTTTTT.

This sequence joins TRBV2 and TRBJ2-5; weak D call: TRBD1 (5 bases). Germline V gene data show CDR1 as SNHLY and CDR2 as FYNNEI. CDR3 length: 14 amino acids. Trimming removed 10 bases from V and 4 bases from J, with 19 bases in between. This chain's CDR3 is CATPFREWGETQYF. The DNA of the CDR3 is TGTGCCACACCGTTCAGGGAATGGGGAGAGACCCAGTACTTC.

This clone was seen once. V gene TRBV6-1 combines with J gene TRBJ1-2; TRBD1 is a possible D gene (5 bases). V was pared by 2 bases and J by 5 bases, with 15 bases between. CDR3 length: 15 residues. CDR1 is MNHNS, CDR2 SASEGT, per germline. This CDR3 reads CASSEQAVGVYGYTF. In nucleotides, the CDR3 is TGTGCCAGCAGTGAACAAGCAGTAGGGGTGTATGGCTACACCTTC.

This chain uses TRBV3-1 (or the pseudogene TRBV3-2) with TRBJ2-7; 8 bases are shared with TRBD1. The CDR3 is 16 amino acids. Trimming at V came to 1 base and at J to 2 bases, leaving 7 bases not matched to a gene. Germline V gene lookup returns CDR1 LGHDT and CDR2 YNNKEL (reference sequence). CDR3 in amino acids: CASSQGRTGQAYEQYF. In DNA, the CDR3 is TGTGCCAGCAGCCAAGGTCGGACAGGGCAAGCCTACGAGCAGTACTTC.

The chain combines TRBV24-1 with TRBJ2-5, with 9 positions matching TRBD1. Germline CDR1 KGHDR, CDR2 SFDVKD. The V segment lost 2 bases and the J segment 5 bases; nucleotides outside the gene matches: 5. The CDR3 covers 15 residues. This CDR3 is CATSDSTGGWETQYF. For the CDR3, the DNA is TGTGCCACCAGTGATTCAACAGGGGGCTGGGAGACCCAGTACTTC.

About this clone: An end of the junction does not agree with germline; a read error may underlie this. The chain is built from TRBV5-1 and TRBJ2-5, with 9 bases aligning to TRBD2. The end of the DNA fits TRBJ2-7 better, so the J call may be wrong. The V gene's germline CDR1 is SGHRS and CDR2 YFSETQ. The CDR3 covers 16 residues. The CDR3 DNA is TGCGCCAGCACCTTGGAGCGGGGGGCCTCCCCCTACGAGCAGTACTTC. It translates to CASTLERGASPYEQYF.